A selection of T cell receptor beta chains follows, all from one sample in a study of beta chain features in type 1 diabetes. The repertoire was sequenced with immunoSEQ multiplex PCR; TCRdb's copy has only in-frame clones and lacks some. The sample yields over 200,000 clones, 9.5% to 13% seen once. The sequencing sample was made of naive CD4+ T cells from blood. The receptors were sampled from a young man with type 1 diabetes. Each CDR3 is given with its conserved first and last residue. The D gene is left open where the match is weak. For some rows the clone size is stated as once, few or many, or as a class when expanded; others skip it.

D: TRBD2; J: TRBJ2-5; size: few; V: TRBV7-2; CDR3: CASSPSGGETQYF; DNA: TGTGCCAGCAGCCCTAGCGGGGGGGAGACCCAGTACTTC
D: TRBD1; J: TRBJ1-2; size: few; V: TRBV7-2; CDR3: CASSPWTGGNYGYTF; DNA: TGTGCCAGCAGCCCTTGGACAGGGGGCAACTATGGCTACACCTTC
D: NA; J: TRBJ2-6; size: few; V: TRBV9; CDR3: CASSDTGTGANVLTF; DNA: TGTGCCAGCAGCGATACAGGGACTGGGGCCAACGTCCTGACTTTC
D: NA; J: TRBJ2-2; size: NA; V: TRBV7-2; CDR3: CASSLVASNTGELFF; DNA: TGTGCCAGCAGCTTAGTGGCCTCCAACACCGGGGAGCTGTTTTTT
D: NA; J: TRBJ2-1; size: NA; V: TRBV30; CDR3: CAWSSSGRGQDEQFF; DNA: TGTGCCTGGAGTTCCTCGGGGCGGGGGCAAGATGAGCAGTTCTTC
D: NA; J: TRBJ2-5; size: NA; V: TRBV11-2; CDR3: CASSLVGVETQYF; DNA: TGTGCCAGCAGCTTGGTAGGGGTAGAGACCCAGTACTTC
D: TRBD1; J: TRBJ1-5; size: few; V: TRBV6-5; CDR3: CASSYAGGSGQPQHF; DNA: TGTGCCAGCAGTTACGCAGGGGGCTCCGGTCAGCCCCAGCATTTT
D: TRBD2; J: TRBJ2-5; size: few; V: TRBV6-5; CDR3: CASSSRLAGVGTQYF; DNA: TGTGCCAGCAGTTCCCGACTAGCGGGGGTTGGGACCCAGTACTTC
D: TRBD2; J: TRBJ2-1; size: few; V: TRBV10-3; CDR3: CANRQAGGNEQFF; DNA: TGTGCCAACCGACAGGCGGGGGGTAATGAGCAGTTCTTC
D: NA; J: TRBJ1-6; size: few; V: TRBV4-2; CDR3: CASSQHTGKHSPLHF; DNA: TGTGCCAGCAGCCAACACACAGGGAAGCATTCACCCCTCCACTTT
D: NA; J: TRBJ2-5; size: few; V: TRBV9; CDR3: CAKSGETQYF; DNA: TGTGCCAAGTCGGGGGAGACCCAGTACTTC
D: NA; J: TRBJ2-7; size: few; V: TRBV28; CDR3: CASSLISGTEQYF; DNA: TGTGCCAGCAGTTTAATCTCGGGTACCGAGCAGTACTTC
D: TRBD1; J: TRBJ1-1; size: few; V: TRBV18; CDR3: CASSRDRVLNTEAFF; DNA: TGTGCCAGCTCACGTGACAGGGTATTGAACACTGAAGCTTTCTTT
D: TRBD1; J: TRBJ2-1; size: NA; V: TRBV27; CDR3: CASSSGTGAYNEQFF; DNA: TGTGCCAGCAGTTCAGGGACAGGGGCTTACAATGAGCAGTTCTTC
D: TRBD1; J: TRBJ1-5; size: few; V: TRBV6-4; CDR3: CASSGDSQPQHF; DNA: TGTGCCAGCAGTGGGGACAGTCAGCCCCAGCATTTT
D: NA; J: TRBJ1-5; size: few; V: TRBV7-6; CDR3: CASSLPNQPQHF; DNA: TGTGCCAGCAGCTTACCGAATCAGCCCCAGCATTTT
D: NA; J: TRBJ2-1; size: NA; V: TRBV9; CDR3: CASSVSATGTYNEQFF; DNA: TGTGCCAGCAGCGTATCGGCGACAGGCACCTACAATGAGCAGTTCTTC
D: NA; J: TRBJ2-5; size: NA; V: TRBV18; CDR3: CASSPDRQETQYF; DNA: TGTGCCAGCTCACCCGACAGACAAGAGACCCAGTACTTC
D: NA; J: TRBJ2-3; size: few; V: TRBV7-6; CDR3: CASSPRDPSTDTQYF; DNA: TGTGCCAGCAGCCCCAGGGATCCTAGCACAGATACGCAGTATTTT
D: NA; J: TRBJ1-1; size: few; V: TRBV5-1; CDR3: CASSLNRETEAFF; DNA: TGCGCCAGCAGCTTGAACAGGGAGACTGAAGCTTTCTTT
D: NA; J: TRBJ1-6; size: NA; V: TRBV25-1; CDR3: CATQGPYNSPLHF; DNA: TGTGCCACCCAGGGGCCGTATAATTCACCCCTCCACTTT
D: TRBD2; J: TRBJ2-1; size: few; V: TRBV19; CDR3: CASSIVPLAGVYNEQFF; DNA: TGTGCCAGTAGTATAGTTCCCCTAGCGGGGGTGTACAATGAGCAGTTCTTC
D: NA; J: TRBJ2-7; size: NA; V: TRBV23-1; CDR3: CASSQSRNRTDPIMDYEQYF; DNA: TGCGCCAGCAGTCAGTCGAGGAACCGGACAGATCCCATCATGGACTACGAGCAGTACTTC
D: NA; J: TRBJ1-4; size: NA; V: TRBV15; CDR3: CACRENEKLFF; DNA: TGTGCCTGCAGGGAAAATGAAAAACTGTTTTTT
D: TRBD1; J: TRBJ2-2; size: few; V: TRBV27; CDR3: CASSSLTGSTFTGELFF; DNA: TGTGCCAGCAGTTCTTTGACAGGGAGTACTTTCACCGGGGAGCTGTTTTTT
D: NA; J: TRBJ2-6; size: NA; V: TRBV9; CDR3: CASGQTGTGANVLTF; DNA: TGTGCCAGCGGCCAAACAGGGACTGGGGCCAACGTCCTGACTTTC
D: NA; J: TRBJ2-7; size: NA; V: TRBV5-1; CDR3: CASSLDSGTYEQYF; DNA: TGCGCCAGCAGCTTGGACAGCGGAACCTACGAGCAGTACTTC
D: NA; J: TRBJ2-3; size: NA; V: TRBV18; CDR3: CASSPSITDTQYF; DNA: TGTGCCAGCTCACCTTCAATCACAGATACGCAGTATTTT
D: NA; J: TRBJ2-6; size: few; V: TRBV10-3; CDR3: CAISPGLTSSGANVLTF; DNA: TGTGCCATCAGCCCAGGGCTGACCTCTTCTGGGGCCAACGTCCTGACTTTC
D: TRBD2; J: TRBJ2-1; size: few; V: TRBV11-2; CDR3: CASSPRLAVDEQFF; DNA: TGTGCCAGCAGCCCCCGACTAGCAGTCGATGAGCAGTTCTTC
D: NA; J: TRBJ2-3; size: NA; V: TRBV4-3; CDR3: CASSQEMLRDTQYF; DNA: TGCGCCAGCAGCCAAGAAATGCTCAGAGATACGCAGTATTTT